These T cell receptor beta chains were read from a single sample in a study of blood T cell repertoires in COVID-19. The data were produced by immunoSEQ multiplex PCR, yet TCRdb's version contains in-frame clones alone and is incomplete. This table holds 340,000 or so clones, around 83% found once. Sequenced sample: peripheral blood. The receptors were sampled from a man in his thirties or forties with active or convalescent COVID-19. The CDR3 runs from the conserved cysteine through the conserved F or W. The order of the fields is V gene, clone size, D gene, J gene, CDR3 DNA, CDR3 protein. A D gene is named only where the DNA matches it firmly. The listing skips clone size in some rows; elsewhere it reads once, few, many or a size class.

TRBV30	-	-	TRBJ2-3	TGTGCCTGGAGCCTTTTCTTTAGCACAGATACGCAGTATTTT	CAWSLFFSTDTQYF
TRBV3-1/TRBV3-2	-	-	TRBJ2-3	TGTGCCAGCAGCCAAGATCGACAAGCCTCGGCAGATACGCAGTATTTT	CASSQDRQASADTQYF
TRBV9	once	-	TRBJ1-2	TGTGCCAGCAGCGACAGGGACGATGGCTACACCTTC	CASSDRDDGYTF
TRBV14	once	TRBD1	TRBJ2-7	TGTGCCAGCAGCTGGGACAGGGGTTACGAGCAGTACTTC	CASSWDRGYEQYF
TRBV27	once	-	TRBJ1-2	TGTGCCAGCAGTTTACCAAACAGGGCCCGGATGACCTTC	CASSLPNRARMTF
TRBV10-3	-	-	TRBJ1-2	TGTGCCATCAGTGAGACTGCAGGGGGCTACACCTTC	CAISETAGGYTF
TRBV2	once	TRBD2	TRBJ2-3	TGTGCCAGCAGTTTAACTAGCGACACGCAGTATTTT	CASSLTSDTQYF
TRBV9	-	TRBD1	TRBJ2-5	TGTGCCAGCAGCGAACCGGGACAGGGGACGGTTGAGACCCAGTACTTC	CASSEPGQGTVETQYF
TRBV28	-	TRBD2	TRBJ2-3	TGTGCCAGCCGGGACTACTCAGATACGCAGTATTTT	CASRDYSDTQYF
TRBV2	-	-	TRBJ2-7	TGTGCCAGCAGTGCCCACGGGGACTCCTACGAGCAGTACTTC	CASSAHGDSYEQYF
TRBV3-1/TRBV3-2	once	TRBD1	TRBJ2-1	TGTGCCAGCAGCCAAGAAATCGGGCCAGGGGGCAATGAGCAGTTCTTC	CASSQEIGPGGNEQFF
TRBV2	few	-	TRBJ2-2	TGTGCCAGCACGGGAAGGGGACAGAACACCGGGGAGCTGTTTTTT	CASTGRGQNTGELFF
TRBV9	-	-	TRBJ2-3	TGTGCCAGCAGCGTAGTAGGGGGAGGGCGAGGAGATACGCAGTATTTT	CASSVVGGGRGDTQYF
TRBV5-4	-	TRBD2	TRBJ2-1	TGTGCCAGCAGCCCGGGACTAGCGGGAGGGAATGAGCAGTTCTTC	CASSPGLAGGNEQFF
TRBV6-5	-	TRBD2	TRBJ2-7	TGTGCCAGTCACGGGGGGGGGCTGCAGTACTTC	CASHGGGLQYF
TRBV14	-	-	TRBJ2-3	TGTGCCAGCAGCCAAGAATGGCAGGGGTCTAAGGGAGATACGCAGTATTTT	CASSQEWQGSKGDTQYF
TRBV20-1	-	-	TRBJ1-1	TGCAGTGGCGAGGCGAGGACTGAAGCTTTCTTT	CSGEARTEAFF
TRBV24-1	-	TRBD2	TRBJ2-1	TGTGCCACCAGTGATCCTCCGGGACTAGCTGGCAATGAGCAGTTCTTC	CATSDPPGLAGNEQFF
TRBV7-3	-	-	TRBJ1-6	TGTGCCAGCGCTGAAACTTCGCTATATCATTCACCCCTCCACTTT	CASAETSLYHSPLHF
TRBV14	-	-	TRBJ2-7	TGTGCCAGCAGCCCGACACGTATGAGGAGGGGTCTCGAGCAGTACTTC	CASSPTRMRRGLEQYF
TRBV6-5	-	-	TRBJ1-2	TGTGCCAGCATTAAGCGGGGCAGATCCGACTATGGCTACACCTTC	CASIKRGRSDYGYTF
TRBV19	few	-	TRBJ1-6	TGTGCCAGTAGTTTACAGATGGATCTCTATAATTCACCCCTCCACTTT	CASSLQMDLYNSPLHF
TRBV14	-	-	TRBJ2-7	TGTGCCAGCAGCCAAGATATGAGCGACGAGCAGTACTTC	CASSQDMSDEQYF
TRBV4-2	-	-	TRBJ2-1	TGTGCCAGCAGCTCAGTCAGCGGAAACTCCTACAATGAGCAGTTCTTC	CASSSVSGNSYNEQFF
TRBV5-4	-	TRBD1	TRBJ2-6	TGTGCCAGCAGCTTCAGGGGGCCCCCCTTCTCTGGGGCCAACGTCCTGACTTTC	CASSFRGPPFSGANVLTF
TRBV7-2	-	-	TRBJ2-2	TGTGCCAGCAGCTTAGCAGCAGGGTCCACCGGGGAGCTGTTTTTT	CASSLAAGSTGELFF
TRBV11-3	-	TRBD1	TRBJ2-1	TGTGCCAGCAGACCTCCAGGGGGCGCTTTTAGAGGCAATGAGCAGTTCTTC	CASRPPGGAFRGNEQFF
TRBV24-1	-	TRBD2	TRBJ2-1	TGTGCCACCAGTGATTCGGGTAGCGGGAGTCGAAATGAGCAGTTCTTC	CATSDSGSGSRNEQFF
TRBV29-1	few	TRBD1	TRBJ1-1	TGCAGCGTTGTTGGACAGGGGAACACTGAAGCTTTCTTT	CSVVGQGNTEAFF
TRBV4-1	-	-	TRBJ1-2	TGCGCCAGCAGCCAAGAGGTGCAGGGGATAGGGTATGGCTACACCTTC	CASSQEVQGIGYGYTF
TRBV19	-	-	TRBJ1-1	TGTGCCAGTAGTATCAACAGGGTTAACACTGAAGCTTTCTTT	CASSINRVNTEAFF
TRBV4-1	-	-	TRBJ2-3	TGCGCCAGCAGCCAGGTTACAGGGTGGGGGGGAGATACGCAGTATTTT	CASSQVTGWGGDTQYF
TRBV4-2	once	TRBD2	TRBJ2-3	TGTGCCAGCAGCCAAGATAGCGGGAGATGGGATACGCAGTATTTT	CASSQDSGRWDTQYF
TRBV27	-	TRBD2	TRBJ2-7	TGTGCCAGCAGTTTATCGGGGGCTAGCGGGACCCTATGGTACGAGCAGTACTTC	CASSLSGASGTLWYEQYF
TRBV5-1	-	-	TRBJ1-2	TGCGCCAGCAGCCGTGAGGGGGTTGAGGGCTACACCTTC	CASSREGVEGYTF
TRBV5-4	-	TRBD2	TRBJ2-1	TGTGCCAGCAGCTTGGTGTTCCGGGAGGGAGGCAATGAGCAGTTCTTC	CASSLVFREGGNEQFF
TRBV2	-	-	TRBJ2-3	TGTGCCAGCTCCTTGTTTAGCGGCAGCACAGATACGCAGTATTTT	CASSLFSGSTDTQYF
TRBV7-6	-	-	TRBJ1-6	TGTGCCAGCAGCTTAGAGGCCAGGCCGGATAATTCACCCCTCCACTTT	CASSLEARPDNSPLHF
TRBV7-8	once	-	TRBJ2-1	TGTGCCAGCAGCCCTCAGAGGGTCAGGTTGGATGAGCAGTTCTTC	CASSPQRVRLDEQFF
TRBV11-2	-	TRBD2	TRBJ2-7	TGTGCCAGCAGCTTAGAGCGGGCTAGCGGGATCACCTACGAGCAGTACTTC	CASSLERASGITYEQYF
TRBV19	-	TRBD2	TRBJ2-7	TGTGCCAGTAGTGGGGGCGACGGGAGGGCTTTCGAGCAGTACTTC	CASSGGDGRAFEQYF
TRBV5-1	few	TRBD1	TRBJ1-4	TGCGCCAGCAGCGCCGAGGGGGCGCGCGAGGAAAAACTGTTTTTT	CASSAEGAREEKLFF
TRBV12-3/TRBV12-4	few	-	TRBJ1-1	TGTGCCAGCAGTTTGCAGGGCGGCACTGAAGCTTTCTTT	CASSLQGGTEAFF
TRBV6-1	-	-	TRBJ1-5	TGTGCCAGCGGACAGCCGAATCAGCCCCAGCATTTT	CASGQPNQPQHF
TRBV19	-	TRBD1	TRBJ2-3	TGTGCCAGTGGCGGGACAGGGGGCCACACAGATACGCAGTATTTT	CASGGTGGHTDTQYF
TRBV5-6	-	TRBD1	TRBJ1-2	TGTGCCAGCAGCACCGGCGGGACAGGGGATCTACTCTATGGCTACACCTTC	CASSTGGTGDLLYGYTF
TRBV10-3	-	-	TRBJ1-2	TGTGCCATCAGTGACCCGTTGGGAGGGGCCACCTCTAACTATGGCTACACCTTC	CAISDPLGGATSNYGYTF
TRBV28	-	-	TRBJ1-2	TGTGCCACCTACAGGTACTATGGCTACACCTTC	CATYRYYGYTF
TRBV7-3	once	TRBD2	TRBJ2-3	TGTGCCAGCAGCCTTGGGACTAGCGGAGATACGCAGTATTTT	CASSLGTSGDTQYF
TRBV21-1	-	-	TRBJ2-1	TGTGCCAGCAGCAGGGCCCCTAACGGGACTAGCTCCTACAATGAGCAGTTCTTC	CASSRAPNGTSSYNEQFF
TRBV4-3	-	-	TRBJ1-4	TGCGCCAGCAGCCAGGGTAATCTAGATGAAAAACTGTTTTTT	CASSQGNLDEKLFF
TRBV7-9	-	-	TRBJ2-5	TGTGCCAGCACCCCCAGTAGCGGCTCTCGGGCCCAGTACTTC	CASTPSSGSRAQYF
TRBV28	-	TRBD2	TRBJ2-1	TGTGCCAGCAGTTTTAGCGGGAGGCCCTACAATGAGCAGTTCTTC	CASSFSGRPYNEQFF
TRBV24-1	-	-	TRBJ2-5	TGTGCCACCAGTGCCCGTAGCCAAGAGACCCAGTACTTC	CATSARSQETQYF
TRBV21-1	-	-	TRBJ2-1	TGTGCCAGCAGCAAAAGGGGACAAACGGCCTCTGTTTCCTACAATGAGCAGTTCTTC	CASSKRGQTASVSYNEQFF
TRBV4-1	few	TRBD1	TRBJ1-2	TGCGCCAGCAGCCAATTATACGACAGGGGCGGTGGCTACACCTTC	CASSQLYDRGGGYTF
TRBV6-5	-	TRBD1	TRBJ1-3	TGTGCCAGCAGTTACGCAGGGGGCCGAAACACCATATATTTT	CASSYAGGRNTIYF
TRBV9	-	TRBD1	TRBJ2-6	TGTGCCAGCAGCCTCTACGACAGGGCTGGGGCCAACGTCCTGACTTTC	CASSLYDRAGANVLTF
TRBV9	-	-	TRBJ1-4	TGTGCCAGCAGCTATAGGGGGGGATCAGGTGAAAAACTGTTTTTT	CASSYRGGSGEKLFF